Below, 9 T cell receptor beta chains from the same sample are listed, as sequenced in a study of shared clonotypes between healthy human individuals. Some clones are missing from TCRdb's copy, which holds only in-frame ones; the method was immunoSEQ multiplex PCR. The sample includes approximately 980,000 clones, about three quarters of them seen just once. The sequencing sample was made of memory CD4+ T cells sorted from blood. Subset here: CD45RA-negative fraction. These receptor sequences come from a man aged 18 to 35 in good health.

CDR3: CSARTGKIEKLFF. The CDR3 DNA sequence: TGCAGCGCCAGGACAGGGAAAATTGAAAAACTGTTTTTT. The chain combines TRBV29-1 with TRBJ1-4; 8 bases map to TRBD1. The J segment lost 7 bases and the V segment lost 7 bases, leaving 8 bases of the junction unmatched. CDR1 and CDR2 from the germline V gene are SQVTM and ANQGSEA. The CDR3 consists of 13 residues.

The rearrangement joins TRBV27 to TRBJ1-2; possibly TRBD1 for D (6 bases). Trimming removed 6 bases at V and 7 bases at J, with 12 bases between. CDR1 and CDR2 from the germline V gene are MNHEY and SMNVEV (reference sequence). The CDR3 has 12 residues. For the CDR3, the DNA is TGTGCCAGCAGAAGACAGGTTGGTGGCTACACCTTC. It specifies CASRRQVGGYTF.

J is TRBJ2-7 and V is TRBV14, with 10 bases identical to TRBD2. Germline values: CDR1 SGHDN, CDR2 FVKESK. This CDR3 has 15 amino acids. V dropped 5 bases and J dropped 2; count of bases not matched to a gene: 6. CDR3 amino acids: CASSDRLAGAYEQYF. The CDR3 DNA sequence: TGTGCCAGCAGCGACCGACTAGCGGGCGCCTACGAGCAGTACTTC.

Concerning this clone: A much larger clone lies a single base off, so this may be a read error. The rearrangement links TRBV7-8 to TRBJ2-3; tentatively, D is TRBD1 (6 bases). The V gene's germline CDR1 is SGHVS and CDR2 FQNEAQ. The CDR3 has 15 amino acids. V dropped 4 bases and J dropped 0 bases, with 11 bases sitting between them. For the CDR3, the DNA is TGTGCCAGCAGCTGGGACACCTCTAGCACAGATACGCAGTATTTT. Its protein is CASSWDTSSTDTQYF.

Worth noting for this clone: Distinct nucleotide sequences in the sample also encode this CDR3. For the CDR3, the DNA is TGTGCCAGCAGCGTAGGCGATAGCGGGGGGCTTCAAGAGACCCAGTACTTC. Its protein is CASSVGDSGGLQETQYF. The rearrangement links TRBV9 to TRBJ2-5, with 10 positions matching TRBD2. The germline CDR1 and CDR2 sequences are SGDLS and YYNGEE. The CDR3 length is 17 residues. The V gene end was trimmed by 0 bases and the J gene end by 2 bases; junction bases not matched to a gene: 7.

This clone was seen a few times. The chain recombines TRBV30 with TRBJ1-5, with 9 bases identical to TRBD1. Germline CDR1 reads GTSNPN; CDR2 reads SVGIG (reference sequence). This CDR3 comprises 16 residues. J gave up 4 bases and V 3 bases, and 10 bases lay outside the gene matches. Here the CDR3 DNA reads TGTGCCTGGAGCTCCCGTTTCGACAGGGGGAATCAGCCCCAGCATTTT. It is translated as CAWSSRFDRGNQPQHF.

This clone was seen a few times. This CDR3 is also generated by other DNA sequences in the sample. The rearrangement uses TRBV7-6 and TRBJ2-3; D call uncertain. The CDR3 totals 13 residues. The germline gives CDR1 SGHVS, CDR2 FNYEAQ. Between the trimmed V and J ends, which lost 3 bases and 0 bases, there was a span of 4 bases. In DNA form, the CDR3 reads TGTGCCAGCAGCTTCAGTAGCACAGATACGCAGTATTTT. As protein: CASSFSSTDTQYF.

This clone was recorded once. This sequence may be a read error, since a much larger clone differs from it by one base. V usage is TRBV5-4 and J usage is TRBJ2-5; D is uncertain. With 1 base removed from V and 0 bases from J, the gap between germline ends came to 4 bases. The CDR3 covers 13 residues. Germline assignment: CDR1 SGHNT and CDR2 YYREEE (reference sequence). The CDR3: CASSLPHQETQYF. In DNA form, the CDR3 reads TGTGCCAGCAGCTTGCCGCACCAAGAGACCCAGTACTTC.

This clone was observed a few times. The chain carries TRBV9 and TRBJ1-3; D gene uncertain. The CDR3 is made up of 15 amino acids. Germline lookup yields CDR1 SGDLS and CDR2 YYNGEE. V lost 4 bases, J lost 0 bases, and 11 bases lay in between. The CDR3, as DNA: TGTGCCAGCAGCTCACGATCTGTCTCTGGAAACACCATATATTTT. Its translation: CASSSRSVSGNTIYF. The complete variable domain, with remaining parts taken from reference TRBV9 and TRBJ1-3, reads DSGVTQTPKHLITATGQRVTLRCSPRSGDLSVYWYQQSLDQGLQFLIQYYNGEERAKGNILERFSAQQFPDLHSELNLSSLELGDSALYFCASSSRSVSGNTIYFGEGSWLTVV.